The 7 T cell receptor beta chains below all came from one sample that was sequenced in a study of T cell responses to AZD1222 COVID-19 vaccine. Some clones are missing from TCRdb's copy, which holds only in-frame ones; the method was immunoSEQ multiplex PCR. Of approximately 110,000 clones listed, more than 75% were seen once; the top ten hold 9.1%. This material consisted of peripheral blood, taken on day 0 of AZD1222 vaccination. Source of these receptors: an adult in good health.

CDR3 in amino acids: CASSGLAGEWETQYF. The CDR3 DNA follows: TGTGCCAGCAGCGGACTAGCGGGAGAGTGGGAGACCCAGTACTTC. This chain connects TRBV2 to TRBJ2-5, with 13 bases fitting TRBD2. Germline CDR1 and CDR2: SNHLY and FYNNEI. The CDR3 length is 15 residues. Germline trimming cut 6 bases from V and 5 bases from J; bases unmatched to any gene: 6.

The genes are TRBV9 and TRBJ2-7; either TRBD1 or TRBD2 may fit D (5 bases each). CDR1 is SGDLS and CDR2 is YYNGEE in the germline V gene. The CDR3 spans 13 residues. Trimming took 4 bases from V and 4 from J, leaving 12 bases between them. The CDR3 loop is CASSPRGLYEQYF. The CDR3 nucleotides are TGTGCCAGCAGCCCCCGGGGCCTTTACGAGCAGTACTTC.

The rearrangement uses TRBV5-4 and TRBJ2-5, with 9 bases identical to TRBD1. The CDR3 is made up of 13 amino acids. Germline trimming cut 5 bases from V and 7 bases from J; bases unmatched to any gene: 6. Per germline, CDR1 SGHNT and CDR2 YYREEE (reference sequence). The CDR3 nucleotides are TGTGCCAGCAGACAGGGGGCAGAGGGGACCCAGTACTTC. Amino acid sequence: CASRQGAEGTQYF.

This sequence joins TRBV28 and TRBJ1-6; 10 nucleotides align to TRBD1. Germline V gene sequence: CDR1 MDHEN, CDR2 SYDVKM. J gave up 7 bases and V 10 bases, and 4 bases lay outside the gene matches. The CDR3 is 13 residues long. The CDR3 coding sequence is TGTGCCATCCGGGACAGGGGAAATTCACCCCTCCACTTT. Its protein is CAIRDRGNSPLHF.

This clone appeared once. The chain has TRBV7-6 and TRBJ2-1; 11 nucleotides line up with TRBD2. Unmatched junction bases numbered 3, after V lost 1 base and J lost 7 bases. Germline-derived CDR1 and CDR2 are SGHVS and FNYEAQ. This CDR3 contains 15 residues. CDR3 nucleotides: TGTGCCAGCAGCTTAGGGCTAGCGGGAGGTAATGAGCAGTTCTTC. Amino acids: CASSLGLAGGNEQFF. The variable domain in full, with the rest retrieved from reference TRBV7-6 and TRBJ2-1, is GAGVSQSPRYKVTKRGQDVALRCDPISGHVSLYWYRQALGQGPEFLTYFNYEAQQDKSGLPNDRFSAERPEGSISTLTIQRTEQRDSAMYRCASSLGLAGGNEQFFGPGTRLTVL.

This rearrangement joins TRBV5-1 to TRBJ2-3, with TRBD2 matching over 8 bases. The V segment lost 2 bases and the J segment 6 bases; nucleotides outside the gene matches: 8. Germline CDR1 reads SGHRS; CDR2 reads YFSETQ. This CDR3 comprises 15 residues. This chain's CDR3 is CASSLYSGGPDTQYF. The CDR3 region has the DNA TGCGCCAGCAGCTTATATTCGGGAGGGCCGGATACGCAGTATTTT.

J is TRBJ2-1 and V is TRBV6-2 or TRBV6-3; no firm D call. V was pared by 5 bases and J by 6 bases, with 8 bases between. Germline-derived CDR1 and CDR2 are MNHEY and SVGEGT. The CDR3 loop spans 12 amino acids. This chain's CDR3 is CASSNLVNEQFF. DNA for the CDR3: TGTGCCAGCAGTAACCTAGTCAATGAGCAGTTCTTC.